These 32 T cell receptor beta chains originate from one sample sequenced in a study of cytomegalovirus exposure and HLA in healthy donors. Here immunoSEQ multiplex PCR was the method, and the copy in TCRdb shows in-frame clones only, minus some. Among about 130,000 clones listed, 80% to 90% were seen once. The sequenced sample was PBMCs. These receptors were taken from a woman younger than 30 in good health and CMV-seronegative.

The chain carries TRBV6-5 and TRBJ2-7, with a weak D call TRBD1 (6 bases). This CDR3 region has 14 residues. The germline V and J ends were trimmed by 2 bases and 2 bases, with 10 bases remaining between them. Germline assignment: CDR1 MNHEY and CDR2 SVGAGI. Here the CDR3 reads CASSYGTSAYEQYF. CDR3 in DNA: TGTGCCAGCAGTTACGGGACATCCGCCTACGAGCAGTACTTC.

The V gene is TRBV6-1, the J gene TRBJ1-5; 7 nucleotides agree with TRBD1. Trimming took 3 bases from V and 3 from J; bases not matched to a gene: 5. This CDR3 spans 15 amino acids. Germline CDR1 reads MNHNS; CDR2 reads SASEGT. CDR3 residues: CASSDGTALNQPQHF. CDR3 nucleotides: TGTGCCAGCAGTGACGGGACAGCCCTCAATCAGCCCCAGCATTTT.

The chain has TRBV7-2 and TRBJ2-7; 7 bases are shared with TRBD2. V was pared by 1 base and J by 2 bases, with 2 bases of the junction left unmatched. There are 14 residues in the CDR3. Per the germline V gene, CDR1 is SGHTA and CDR2 is FQGNSA. In DNA, the CDR3 is TGTGCCAGCAGCTTAGGAGGGACTACCTACGAGCAGTACTTC. It translates to CASSLGGTTYEQYF.

The chain carries TRBV7-2 and TRBJ2-5, with D possibly TRBD2 on 5 matching bases. V shed 5 bases and J shed 0 bases, with 10 bases lying between them. Looked up from germline, CDR1 is SGHTA and CDR2 is FQGNSA. The CDR3 loop spans 14 amino acids. CDR3 DNA: TGTGCCAGCAGCCTAGGACTGAACCAAGAGACCCAGTACTTC. It encodes CASSLGLNQETQYF.

The genes are TRBV2 and TRBJ2-7; 7 bases agree with TRBD1. Germline loops: CDR1 SNHLY, CDR2 FYNNEI. CDR3 size: 12 residues. The V gene end was trimmed by 5 bases and the J gene end by 6 bases; junction bases not matched to a gene: 4. The CDR3 sequence is CASSYTGVEQYV. The CDR3 DNA sequence: TGTGCCAGCAGTTATACAGGGGTCGAGCAGTACGTC.

J is TRBJ2-7 and V is TRBV28; D is perhaps TRBD1 (6 bases). Germline lookup yields CDR1 MDHEN and CDR2 SYDVKM. The CDR3 totals 11 residues. V gave up 6 bases and J gave up 8 bases, with 11 bases separating them. The CDR3 reads CASRAGEKQYV. CDR3 bases: TGTGCCAGCAGAGCAGGGGAGAAGCAGTACGTC.

The chain carries TRBV5-1 and TRBJ2-1, with 16 bases that match TRBD2. Losses at the gene ends were 0 bases for V and 7 bases for J; bases not matched to a gene: 13. Germline CDR1 reads SGHRS; CDR2 reads YFSETQ. The CDR3 sequence is 20 residues long. The CDR3 here is CASSLASGLAGGLRQNEQFF. CDR3 coding DNA: TGCGCCAGCAGCTTGGCTTCGGGACTAGCGGGGGGGCTACGTCAGAATGAGCAGTTCTTC.

This sequence joins TRBV30 and TRBJ2-2, with D perhaps matching TRBD2 (6 bases). CDR1 is GTSNPN, CDR2 SVGIG, per germline (reference sequence). V gave up 0 bases and J gave up 7 bases, with 9 bases separating them. This CDR3 spans 13 amino acids. DNA for the CDR3: TGTGCCTGGAGTGTACTGGGGGGCGGGGAGCTGTTTTTT. Its translation: CAWSVLGGGELFF.

The V call is TRBV13, the J call TRBJ1-1; D is ambiguous. CDR1 and CDR2 from the germline V gene are PRHDT and FYEKMQ (reference sequence). V gave up 5 bases and J gave up 7 bases, with 17 bases separating them. The CDR3 is made up of 14 amino acids. In nucleotides, the CDR3 is TGTGCCAGCAGCCAATTGGGCCGGGATGGTGAAGCTTTCTTT. Its protein product is CASSQLGRDGEAFF.

The chain has TRBV19 and TRBJ1-1; a weak D match, TRBD1 (5 bases). The germline V gene encodes CDR1 LNHDA and CDR2 SQIVND (reference sequence). CDR3 length: 13 residues. Trimming stripped 7 bases from V and 1 base from J, with 10 bases between. The CDR3 loop is CASTYTGNTEAFF. Here the CDR3 DNA reads TGTGCCAGTACCTATACAGGGAACACTGAAGCTTTCTTT.

This clone was counted between two and nine times. The chain joins TRBV28 to TRBJ1-2; D is undetermined. CDR1 and CDR2 from the germline V gene are MDHEN and SYDVKM. Trimming cost V 6 bases and J 1 base, with 3 bases left between them. The CDR3 sequence is 11 residues long. The CDR3 nucleotides are TGTGCCAGCAGCTTTAACTATGGCTACACCTTC. Translated: CASSFNYGYTF.

V is TRBV6-5 and J is TRBJ1-1; no definite D call. From germline, CDR1 is MNHEY and CDR2 SVGAGI. V gave up 8 bases and J gave up 2 bases, with 15 bases separating them. The CDR3 is 14 residues long. The CDR3 loop is CASSSPGRNTEAFF. DNA of the CDR3: TGTGCCAGCTCCTCACCCGGGAGAAACACTGAAGCTTTCTTT.

The chain recombines TRBV4-3 with TRBJ2-7; 9 bases map to TRBD1. The CDR3 contains 16 residues. Germline CDR1 reads LGHNA; CDR2 reads YSLEER. Losses at the gene ends were 0 bases for V and 6 bases for J; bases not matched to a gene: 9. The CDR3 DNA follows: TGCGCCAGCAGCCAAGATGTGGGACAGGGTGGGGCCGAGCAGTACTTC. The encoded protein is CASSQDVGQGGAEQYF.

V and J are TRBV6-1 and TRBJ2-2; no firm D call. V lost 4 bases and J 0 bases, leaving 15 bases between the germline ends. Germline V gene sequence: CDR1 MNHNS, CDR2 SASEGT. The CDR3 spans 17 residues. CDR3 sequence reads: CASSAIYSNSNTGELFF. CDR3 DNA sequence: TGTGCCAGCAGTGCGATCTACTCGAATTCGAACACCGGGGAGCTGTTTTTT.

The chain employs TRBV28 and TRBJ2-7; 7 bases are shared with TRBD1. The V gene end was trimmed by 8 bases and the J gene end by 3 bases; junction bases not matched to a gene: 10. The CDR3 has 14 amino acids. The germline gives CDR1 MDHEN, CDR2 SYDVKM. The CDR3 coding sequence is TGTGCCAGCGGACCTTCAGGGGGTATCTACGAGCAGTACTTC. Its protein product is CASGPSGGIYEQYF.

This clone was counted between two and nine times. This sequence joins TRBV18 and TRBJ1-5, with 9 nucleotides matching TRBD1. Germline V lookup: CDR1 KGHSH, CDR2 LQKENI. The CDR3 extends over 15 amino acids. J was trimmed by 2 bases and V by 5 bases; bases with no gene match: 4. CDR3 DNA: TGTGCCAGCTCAACAGGGGGCGCGGGCAATCAGCCCCAGCATTTT. It encodes CASSTGGAGNQPQHF.

This clone was counted a few times. Here the CDR3 DNA reads TGCAGCGTACTAACAGGGGGCGGGGAGCTGTTTTTT. Its translation: CSVLTGGGELFF. The J gene is TRBJ2-2, the V gene TRBV29-1, with TRBD1 identical over 8 bases. The CDR3 length is 12 residues. J was trimmed by 7 bases and V by 6 bases; bases with no gene match: 4. Germline CDR1 reads SQVTM; CDR2 reads ANQGSEA.

The chain has TRBV7-9 and TRBJ2-7, with D unclear. This CDR3 is 13 amino acids long. The germline CDR1 and CDR2 sequences are SEHNR and FQNEAQ (reference sequence). Trimming cost V 5 bases and J 3 bases, with 11 bases left between them. DNA for the CDR3: TGTGCCAGCAGCCCTAGAGGAAACTACGAGCAGTACTTC. This gives the protein CASSPRGNYEQYF. Full variable domain (missing parts from reference TRBV7-9 and TRBJ2-7): DTGVSQNPRHKITKRGQNVTFRCDPISEHNRLYWYRQTLGQGPEFLTYFQNEAQLEKSRLLSDRFSAERPKGSFSTLEIQRTEQGDSAMYLCASSPRGNYEQYFGPGTRLTVT.

This clone showed up just once. The V and J genes are TRBV11-2 and TRBJ2-7; the match to TRBD2 covers 9 bases. The germline gives CDR1 SGHAT, CDR2 FQNNGV. V lost 7 bases, J lost 3 bases, and 7 bases stayed unmatched. The CDR3 runs 14 residues. In DNA form, the CDR3 reads TGTGCCAGCACACTTAGCGGGAGCCTCTACGAGCAGTACTTC. This sequence encodes CASTLSGSLYEQYF. Together with reference TRBV11-2 and TRBJ2-7, the CDR3 gives the full variable domain: EAGVAQSPRYKIIEKRQSVAFWCNPISGHATLYWYQQILGQGPKLLIQFQNNGVVDDSQLPKDRFSAERLKGVDSTLKIQPAKLEDSAVYLCASTLSGSLYEQYFGPGTRLTVT.

The chain employs TRBV7-2 and TRBJ2-1, with 8 bases identical to TRBD1. Germline CDR1 is SGHTA and CDR2 is FQGNSA. The ends lost 2 bases at V and 6 bases at J; junction bases unmatched: 3. This CDR3 has 14 residues. CDR3 protein: CASSLTGGRNEQFF. Written as DNA, the CDR3 is TGTGCCAGCAGCTTAACAGGGGGTCGCAATGAGCAGTTCTTC.

J is TRBJ1-3 and V is TRBV4-2; D call uncertain. Germline CDR1 LGHNA, CDR2 YNFKEQ. V was trimmed by 3 bases and J by 2 bases, leaving 8 bases between them. The CDR3 spans 14 residues. Written as DNA, the CDR3 is TGTGCCAGCAGCCAGGCGGTCACTGGAAACACCATATATTTT. As protein: CASSQAVTGNTIYF.

The chain recombines TRBV10-2 with TRBJ1-6; D remains unclear. The V end lost 3 bases, the J end lost 0 bases, and 12 bases lay between the germline ends. The germline V gene has CDR1 WSHSY and CDR2 SAAADI. The CDR3 runs 17 residues. In DNA form, the CDR3 reads TGCGCCAGCAGTGAAGAGGCATCGAGCTCCTATAATTCACCCCTCCACTTT. It is translated as CASSEEASSSYNSPLHF.

This clone has only one observation. This sequence joins TRBV2 and TRBJ2-3; tentative D call: TRBD2 (6 bases). V lost 6 bases and J 2 bases, leaving 9 bases between the germline ends. CDR3 length: 13 amino acids. CDR1 and CDR2 (germline): SNHLY, FYNNEI. This CDR3 reads CASRVRDTDTQYF. For the CDR3, the DNA is TGTGCCAGCAGGGTGCGGGACACAGATACGCAGTATTTT. The whole variable domain, remainder taken from reference TRBV2 and TRBJ2-3, is EPEVTQTPSHQVTQMGQEVILRCVPISNHLYFYWYRQILGQKVEFLVSFYNNEISEKSEIFDDQFSVERPDGSNFTLKIRSTKLEDSAMYFCASRVRDTDTQYFGPGTRLTVL.

This clone has only one observation. CDR3 nucleotides: TGTGCCAGCAGCCAAGTCCTCGAGACAGTCGAAGCTTTCTTT. It encodes CASSQVLETVEAFF. The genes are TRBV14 and TRBJ1-1; TRBD1 might be the D (5 bases). The CDR3 is made up of 14 amino acids. V lost 1 base and J 8 bases, leaving 14 bases between the germline ends. Per the germline V gene, CDR1 is SGHDN and CDR2 is FVKESK.

The V and J genes are TRBV6-5 and TRBJ2-2, with 7 bases identical to TRBD2. Germline V gene sequence: CDR1 MNHEY, CDR2 SVGAGI. Unmatched junction bases numbered 5, after V lost 7 bases and J lost 0 bases. The CDR3 runs to 15 residues. The chain's CDR3 is CASTRTRTNTGELFF. For the CDR3, the DNA is TGTGCCAGCACCAGGACTAGAACGAACACCGGGGAGCTGTTTTTT.

The genes are TRBV5-4 and TRBJ2-5; tentatively, D is TRBD1 (6 bases). V was pared by 0 bases and J by 2 bases, with 17 bases between. CDR1 SGHNT and CDR2 YYREEE come from the germline V gene (reference sequence). This CDR3 has 17 residues. The CDR3 coding sequence is TGTGCCAGCAGCTTGGTAAAGGCGGTGAGGGGGCAAGAGACCCAGTACTTC. As protein: CASSLVKAVRGQETQYF.

The chain carries TRBV7-9 and TRBJ1-3; D is undetermined. The V gene's germline CDR1 is SEHNR and CDR2 FQNEAQ (reference sequence). V shed 8 bases and J shed 8 bases, with 7 bases lying between them. The CDR3 runs to 10 residues. Here the CDR3 DNA reads TGTGCCAGCGGCCGGGACACCATATATTTT. Amino acid sequence: CASGRDTIYF.

The rearrangement joins TRBV6-1 to TRBJ2-5; 8 bases fit TRBD1. The CDR3 is 14 amino acids. Germline CDR1 is MNHNS and CDR2 is SASEGT. J lost 4 bases, V lost 2 bases, and 3 bases had no gene match. CDR3 DNA sequence: TGTGCCAGCAGTGAACAGGGGGCAGGAGAGACCCAGTACTTC. Its protein product is CASSEQGAGETQYF.

The rearrangement links TRBV6-5 to TRBJ2-5, with D possibly TRBD2 on 6 matching bases. Trimming took off 5 bases at V and 5 bases at J, with 9 bases between the two ends. CDR3 size: 12 residues. Germline V gene data show CDR1 as MNHEY and CDR2 as SVGAGI. The CDR3 DNA sequence: TGTGCCAGCAGTCCAGGAGGGGAGACCCAGTACTTC. This sequence encodes CASSPGGETQYF.

The genes are TRBV5-6 and TRBJ1-2; D might be TRBD1 (6 bases). V was clipped by 3 bases and J by 2 bases, with 20 bases between them. The CDR3 length is 17 residues. Per germline, CDR1 SGHDT and CDR2 YYEEEE. CDR3 DNA: TGTGCCAGCAGCTCTCTAAACCAGGGGAAAACCAACTATGGCTACACCTTC. It specifies CASSSLNQGKTNYGYTF.

V usage is TRBV19 and J usage is TRBJ1-3; 7 bases line up with TRBD1. The CDR3 covers 15 residues. The junction had 5 bases not matched to a gene; V was cut back by 6 bases and J by 0 bases. The V gene's germline CDR1 is LNHDA and CDR2 SQIVND (reference sequence). The CDR3 nucleotides are TGTGCCAGTAGCACCGGGACAGCCTCTGGAAACACCATATATTTT. This encodes CASSTGTASGNTIYF.

The chain is built from TRBV19 and TRBJ1-5; maybe TRBD1 (5 bases). The germline V and J ends were trimmed by 8 bases and 4 bases, with 12 bases remaining between them. Germline CDR1 LNHDA, CDR2 SQIVND (reference sequence). The CDR3 spans 13 residues. In DNA form, the CDR3 reads TGTGCCAGTTGTGGGGGGGTGAATCAGCCCCAGCATTTT. It is translated as CASCGGVNQPQHF.